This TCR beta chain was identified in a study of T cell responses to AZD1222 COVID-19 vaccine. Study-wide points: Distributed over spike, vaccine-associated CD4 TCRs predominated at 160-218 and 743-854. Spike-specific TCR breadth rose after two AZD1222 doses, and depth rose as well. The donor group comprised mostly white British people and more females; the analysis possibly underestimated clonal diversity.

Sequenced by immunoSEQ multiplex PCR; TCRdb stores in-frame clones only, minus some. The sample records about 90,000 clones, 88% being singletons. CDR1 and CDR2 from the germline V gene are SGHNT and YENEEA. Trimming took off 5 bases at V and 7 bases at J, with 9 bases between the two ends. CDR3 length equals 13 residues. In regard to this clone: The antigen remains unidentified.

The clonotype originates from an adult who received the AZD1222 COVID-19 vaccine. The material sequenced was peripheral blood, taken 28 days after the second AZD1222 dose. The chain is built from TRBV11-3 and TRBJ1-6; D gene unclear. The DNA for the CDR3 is TGTGCCAGCAGCAAAGGACCCAATTCACCCCTCCACTTT. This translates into CASSKGPNSPLHF. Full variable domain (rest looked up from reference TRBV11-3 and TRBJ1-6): EAGVVQSPRYKIIEKKQPVAFWCNPISGHNTLYWYLQNLGQGPELLIRYENEEAVDDSQLPKDRFSAERLKGVDSTLKIQPAELGDSAVYLCASSKGPNSPLHFGNGTRLTVT.